What follows describes a single TCR beta chain. This entry is derived from a study of blood T cell repertoires in COVID-19. Assay: immunoSEQ multiplex PCR; the TCRdb copy retains only in-frame clones and omits some. The repertoire holds some 320,000 clones, almost 85% seen once, with roughly 7% in the top ten. CDR3 length: 15 residues. Germline CDR1 reads MNHEY; CDR2 reads SVGAGI. Trimming shortened V by 6 bases and J by 0 bases, and 11 bases separated the two germline ends. The J gene is TRBJ1-4, the V gene TRBV6-5; no clear D. The clonotype originates from a human donor in a cohort sampled during active COVID-19. Input material: peripheral blood. This CDR3 reads CASSRGSATNEKLFF. The CDR3 DNA reads TGTGCCAGCAGCCGCGGTTCTGCAACTAATGAAAAACTGTTTTTT.